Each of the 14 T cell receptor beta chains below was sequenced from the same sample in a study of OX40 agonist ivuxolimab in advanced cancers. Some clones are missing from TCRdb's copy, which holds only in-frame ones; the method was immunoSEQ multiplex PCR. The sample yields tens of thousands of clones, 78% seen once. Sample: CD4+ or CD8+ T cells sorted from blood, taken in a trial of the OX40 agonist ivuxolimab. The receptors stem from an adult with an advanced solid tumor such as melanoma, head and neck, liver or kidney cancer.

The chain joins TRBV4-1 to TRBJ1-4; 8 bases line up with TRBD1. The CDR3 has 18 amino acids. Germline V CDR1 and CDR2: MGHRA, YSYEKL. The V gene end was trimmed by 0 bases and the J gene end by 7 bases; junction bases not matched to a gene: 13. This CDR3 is CASSQDPQGAKLGEKLFF. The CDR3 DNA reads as TGCGCCAGCAGCCAAGATCCCCAGGGGGCAAAACTCGGTGAAAAACTGTTTTTT.

The CDR3 bases are TGTGCCAGTAGTCCACCGACAGGGGCGGGCGAGCAGTACTTC. Encoded protein: CASSPPTGAGEQYF. The chain carries TRBV19 and TRBJ2-7, with 8 bases lining up with TRBD1. This CDR3 has 14 amino acids. Germline loops: CDR1 LNHDA, CDR2 SQIVND (reference sequence). Unmatched junction bases numbered 9, after V lost 5 bases and J lost 6 bases.

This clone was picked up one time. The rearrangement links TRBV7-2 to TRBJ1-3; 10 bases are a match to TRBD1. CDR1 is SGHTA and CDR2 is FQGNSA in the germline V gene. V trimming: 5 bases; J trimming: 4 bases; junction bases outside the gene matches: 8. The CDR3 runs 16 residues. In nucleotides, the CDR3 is TGTGCCAGCAGCCCACTCGGACAGGGGGTCGGAAACACCATATATTTT. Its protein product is CASSPLGQGVGNTIYF. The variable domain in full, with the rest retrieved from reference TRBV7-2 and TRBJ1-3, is GAGVSQSPSNKVTEKGKDVELRCDPISGHTALYWYRQSLGQGLEFLIYFQGNSAPDKSGLPSDRFSAERTGGSVSTLTIQRTQQEDSAVYLCASSPLGQGVGNTIYFGEGSWLTVV.

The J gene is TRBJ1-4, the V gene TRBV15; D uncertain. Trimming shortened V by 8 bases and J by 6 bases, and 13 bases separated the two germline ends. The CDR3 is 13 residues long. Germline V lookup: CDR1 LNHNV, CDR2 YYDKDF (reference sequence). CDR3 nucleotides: TGTGCCACCCAAGGTGTGGTGGATGAAAAACTGTTTTTT. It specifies CATQGVVDEKLFF.

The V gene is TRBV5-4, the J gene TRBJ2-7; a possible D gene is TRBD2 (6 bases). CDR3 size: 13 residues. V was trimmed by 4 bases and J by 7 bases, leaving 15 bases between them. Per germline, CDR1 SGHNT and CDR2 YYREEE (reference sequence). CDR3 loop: CASSRRESDEQYF. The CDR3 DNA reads TGTGCCAGCAGCCGCCGGGAGAGCGATGAGCAGTACTTC.

The CDR3 protein is CASSLDRITVDTQYF. CDR3 DNA sequence: TGTGCCAGTAGCTTGGACAGGATTACCGTAGATACGCAGTATTTT. The gene calls are TRBV19 and TRBJ2-3; 7 nucleotides agree with TRBD1. CDR3 length: 15 amino acids. Germline CDR1 is LNHDA and CDR2 is SQIVND (reference sequence). V gave up 6 bases and J gave up 5 bases; unmatched junction bases: 11.

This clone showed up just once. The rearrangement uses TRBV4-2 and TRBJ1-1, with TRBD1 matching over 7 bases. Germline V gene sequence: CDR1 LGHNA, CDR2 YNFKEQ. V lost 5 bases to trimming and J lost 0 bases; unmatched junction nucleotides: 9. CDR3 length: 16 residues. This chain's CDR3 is CASSLRGRGVNTEAFF. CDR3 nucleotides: TGTGCCAGCAGCTTGAGGGGGCGCGGGGTGAACACTGAAGCTTTCTTT.

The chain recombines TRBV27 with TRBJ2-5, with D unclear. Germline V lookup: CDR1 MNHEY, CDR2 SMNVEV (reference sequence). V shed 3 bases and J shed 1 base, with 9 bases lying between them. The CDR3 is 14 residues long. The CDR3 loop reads CASSLTGSQETQYF. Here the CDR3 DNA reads TGTGCCAGCAGTTTGACTGGGTCCCAAGAGACCCAGTACTTC.

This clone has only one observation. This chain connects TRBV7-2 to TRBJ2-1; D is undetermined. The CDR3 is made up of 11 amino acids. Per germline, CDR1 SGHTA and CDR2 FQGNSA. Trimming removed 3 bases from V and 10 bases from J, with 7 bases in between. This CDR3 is CASSFRTEQFF. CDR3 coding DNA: TGTGCCAGCAGCTTCCGGACCGAGCAGTTCTTC.

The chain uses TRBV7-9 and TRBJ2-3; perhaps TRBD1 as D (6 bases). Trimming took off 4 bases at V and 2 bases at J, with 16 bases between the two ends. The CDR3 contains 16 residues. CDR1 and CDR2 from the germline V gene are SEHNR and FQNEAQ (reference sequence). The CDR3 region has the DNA TGTGCCAGCAGCTCCTGGGACACCAGTTACACAGATACGCAGTATTTT. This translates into CASSSWDTSYTDTQYF.

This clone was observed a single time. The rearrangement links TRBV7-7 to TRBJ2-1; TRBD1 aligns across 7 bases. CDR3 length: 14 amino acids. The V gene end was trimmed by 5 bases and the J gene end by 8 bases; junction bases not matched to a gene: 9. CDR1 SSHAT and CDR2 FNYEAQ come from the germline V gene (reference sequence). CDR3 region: CASSPWTGEDEQFF. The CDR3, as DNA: TGTGCCAGCAGCCCATGGACAGGCGAGGATGAGCAGTTCTTC.

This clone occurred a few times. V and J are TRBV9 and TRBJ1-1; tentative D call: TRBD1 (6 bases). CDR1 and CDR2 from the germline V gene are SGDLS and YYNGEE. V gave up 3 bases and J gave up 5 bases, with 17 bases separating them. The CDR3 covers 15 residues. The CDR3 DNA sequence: TGTGCCAGCAGCGCCACCGCAGGGGTCGAGACTGAAGCTTTCTTT. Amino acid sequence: CASSATAGVETEAFF. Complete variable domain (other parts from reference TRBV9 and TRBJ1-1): DSGVTQTPKHLITATGQRVTLRCSPRSGDLSVYWYQQSLDQGLQFLIQYYNGEERAKGNILERFSAQQFPDLHSELNLSSLELGDSALYFCASSATAGVETEAFFGQGTRLTVV.

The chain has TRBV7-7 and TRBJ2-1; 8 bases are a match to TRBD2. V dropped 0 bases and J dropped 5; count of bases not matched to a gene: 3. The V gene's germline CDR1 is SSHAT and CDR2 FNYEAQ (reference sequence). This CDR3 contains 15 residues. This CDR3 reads CASSLALGLDNEQFF. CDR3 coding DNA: TGTGCCAGCAGCTTAGCCCTGGGACTAGACAATGAGCAGTTCTTC.

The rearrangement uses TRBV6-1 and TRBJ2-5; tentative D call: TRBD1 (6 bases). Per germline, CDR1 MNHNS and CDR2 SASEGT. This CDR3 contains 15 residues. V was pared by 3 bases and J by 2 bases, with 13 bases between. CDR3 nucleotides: TGTGCCAGCAGTGACAACAGGGTACCTCAAGAGACCCAGTACTTC. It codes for CASSDNRVPQETQYF.